The 18 T cell receptor beta chains given below trace back to one sample, sequenced in a study of early T cells in non-severe SARS-CoV-2 infection. One entry per CDR3 protein, called by TCRdb with MiXCR from the 5' RACE reads. Of about 59,000 distinct CDR3 sequences in the sample, roughly 13% were seen once. The sample consisted of whole blood, taken at baseline. The receptors shown here come from an adult who was a healthcare worker with PCR-confirmed SARS-CoV-2 infection or an uninfected control (not recorded which).

The CDR3 is CASSLSSVPELFF. The CDR3 nucleotides read TGTGCCAGCAGCCTCTCGTCCGTCCCGGAGCTGTTTTTT. The gene calls are TRBV7-8 and TRBJ2-2; D is unresolved. Germline loops: CDR1 SGHVS, CDR2 FQNEAQ. The length of the CDR3 is 13 residues. V gave up 5 bases and J gave up 10 bases, with 14 bases separating them.

In its sample, this clonotype was seen many times. J is TRBJ1-2 and V is TRBV19, with unresolved D. V was clipped by 2 bases and J by 4 bases, with 11 bases between them. The germline CDR1 and CDR2 sequences are LNHDA and SQIVND (reference sequence). This CDR3 contains 14 residues. DNA of the CDR3: TGTGCCAGTAGTATAAGGGATACTATCTATGGCTACACCTTC. Protein: CASSIRDTIYGYTF.

The rearrangement uses TRBV28 and TRBJ2-7; perhaps D is TRBD1 or TRBD2 (5 bases each). Germline V gene lookup returns CDR1 MDHEN and CDR2 SYDVKM. The CDR3 has 13 amino acids. Trimming took 3 bases from V and 4 from J, leaving 10 bases between them. CDR3 sequence: CASSFGTHYEQYF. Written as DNA, the CDR3 is TGTGCCAGCAGTTTTGGGACGCATTACGAGCAGTACTTC.

The chain joins TRBV25-1 to TRBJ2-1, with D possibly matching TRBD2 (5 bases). V was clipped by 6 bases and J by 7 bases, with 10 bases between them. The V gene's germline CDR1 is MGHDK and CDR2 SYGVNS. This CDR3 comprises 12 residues. DNA of the CDR3: TGTGCCAGCAGGGACTTAGCTAATGAGCAGTTCTTC. Protein: CASRDLANEQFF.

This clonotype was picked up many times. This rearrangement joins TRBV19 to TRBJ2-2; TRBD1 aligns across 8 bases. Germline CDR1 and CDR2: LNHDA and SQIVND (reference sequence). V was pared by 8 bases and J by 6 bases, with 5 bases of the junction left unmatched. CDR3 length: 13 residues. CDR3 coding DNA: TGTGCCAGTTCCGGGACAGGAGCCGGGGAGCTGTTTTTT. Amino acids: CASSGTGAGELFF.

The chain is built from TRBV10-3 and TRBJ2-7, with 9 bases fitting TRBD1. Trimming took 4 bases from V and 4 from J; bases not matched to a gene: 5. Germline CDR1 reads ENHRY; CDR2 reads SYGVKD. This CDR3 spans 14 amino acids. In DNA form, the CDR3 reads TGTGCCATCAGTGCCGGGACAGGGCCATACGAGCAGTACTTC. Residues: CAISAGTGPYEQYF.

This clonotype was seen a few times. The genes are TRBV10-2 and TRBJ2-3; D is uncertain. V was pared by 6 bases and J by 4 bases, with 8 bases between. Germline V gene sequence: CDR1 WSHSY, CDR2 SAAADI. The CDR3 covers 12 residues. The CDR3 sequence: CASSPGADTQYF. CDR3 nucleotide sequence: TGCGCCAGCAGCCCTGGGGCAGATACGCAGTATTTT.

Many counts were recorded for this clonotype. This chain links TRBV2 with TRBJ2-1; 7 nucleotides agree with TRBD1. Germline CDR1 and CDR2: SNHLY and FYNNEI. This CDR3 spans 13 amino acids. V gave up 6 bases and J gave up 8 bases; unmatched junction bases: 7. The CDR3 DNA reads as TGTGCCAGCAGGAGGGGGCGCGAAGATGAGCAGTTCTTC. It encodes CASRRGREDEQFF.

This clonotype has a handful of counts. This chain uses TRBV20-1 with TRBJ2-3; TRBD2 matches at 7 bases. The V gene's germline CDR1 is DFQATT and CDR2 SNEGSKA (reference sequence). Trimming at V came to 2 bases and at J to 5 bases, leaving 7 bases not matched to a gene. This CDR3 comprises 14 residues. DNA for the CDR3: TGCAGTGCTAGAAAGCAGGGAGGGGAAGATACGCAGTATTTT. It is translated as CSARKQGGEDTQYF.

This clonotype was detected ten times or more. CDR3 DNA sequence: TGTGCCAGTAGTACCCTAGCGGCCAGCACAGATACGCAGTATTTT. Amino acid sequence: CASSTLAASTDTQYF. The V and J genes are TRBV19 and TRBJ2-3; 7 bases are a match to TRBD2. V gave up 4 bases and J gave up 0 bases; unmatched junction bases: 4. The V gene's germline CDR1 is LNHDA and CDR2 SQIVND (reference sequence). This CDR3 is built from 15 residues.

This clonotype was observed a handful of times. This sequence joins TRBV5-1 and TRBJ2-2; weak D call: TRBD2 (5 bases). Germline V CDR1 and CDR2: SGHRS, YFSETQ. CDR3 size: 14 residues. V dropped 5 bases and J dropped 0 bases, with 8 bases sitting between them. CDR3 bases: TGCGCCAGCAGGGGAGAGACGAACACCGGGGAGCTGTTTTTT. Translating gives CASRGETNTGELFF.

The chain recombines TRBV20-1 with TRBJ2-7; no definite D call. The V end lost 5 bases, the J end lost 2 bases, and 16 bases lay between the germline ends. Looked up from germline, CDR1 is DFQATT and CDR2 is SNEGSKA (reference sequence). The CDR3 totals 14 residues. In nucleotides, the CDR3 is TGCAGTGCTCCGGCCCGGAGATGGGCCTACGAGCAGTACTTC. Translating gives CSAPARRWAYEQYF.

This clonotype was observed many times. The rearrangement links TRBV10-3 to TRBJ2-3, with 9 bases identical to TRBD2. J gave up 0 bases and V 6 bases, and 7 bases lay outside the gene matches. This CDR3 has 16 amino acids. Germline loops: CDR1 ENHRY, CDR2 SYGVKD. CDR3 DNA sequence: TGTGCCATCAGCCGACTAGCGGCCACTAGCACAGATACGCAGTATTTT. It yields the protein CAISRLAATSTDTQYF.

This clonotype was seen only a few times. The V and J genes are TRBV6-1 and TRBJ1-1; D remains ambiguous. The V gene's germline CDR1 is MNHNS and CDR2 SASEGT. CDR3 size: 12 residues. Between the trimmed V and J ends, which lost 5 bases and 6 bases, there was a span of 10 bases. The CDR3 DNA sequence: TGTGCCAGCAGTAAGACGTACTCTGAAGCTTTCTTT. Protein sequence: CASSKTYSEAFF.

The table lists this clonotype with a few counts. This sequence joins TRBV24-1 and TRBJ2-5, with D maybe TRBD1 (7 bases). CDR3 length: 15 residues. The V gene lost 1 base and the J gene lost 5 bases, with 13 bases spanning the gap. Germline lookup yields CDR1 KGHDR and CDR2 SFDVKD. Here the CDR3 reads CATSDFGRGDETQYF. Written as DNA, the CDR3 is TGTGCCACCAGTGATTTTGGCAGGGGGGATGAGACCCAGTACTTC.

The table lists this clonotype with a few counts. The V gene is TRBV7-2, the J gene TRBJ1-1; tentative D call: TRBD1 (5 bases). The V gene lost 0 bases and the J gene lost 4 bases, with 12 bases spanning the gap. Per the germline V gene, CDR1 is SGHTA and CDR2 is FQGNSA. The CDR3 sequence is 15 residues long. The CDR3 DNA reads as TGTGCCAGCAGCTTAGCCCTACGAGGGACCACTGAAGCTTTCTTT. Translated, it gives CASSLALRGTTEAFF. Complete variable domain (other parts from reference TRBV7-2 and TRBJ1-1): GAGVSQSPSNKVTEKGKDVELRCDPISGHTALYWYRQSLGQGLEFLIYFQGNSAPDKSGLPSDRFSAERTGGSVSTLTIQRTQQEDSAVYLCASSLALRGTTEAFFGQGTRLTVV.

This clonotype was counted at least ten times. J is TRBJ2-1 and V is TRBV20-1; tentative D call: TRBD2 (5 bases). Germline lookup yields CDR1 DFQATT and CDR2 SNEGSKA (reference sequence). V lost 0 bases and J lost 8, with 11 bases in between. The CDR3 loop spans 13 amino acids. The CDR3 loop reads CSARDAGMHEQFF. The CDR3 DNA reads TGCAGTGCTAGAGATGCCGGGATGCATGAGCAGTTCTTC.

This clonotype was seen ten or more times. The gene calls are TRBV20-1 and TRBJ1-1; D gene unclear. CDR3 length: 10 amino acids. Per the germline V gene, CDR1 is DFQATT and CDR2 is SNEGSKA (reference sequence). V was trimmed by 4 bases and J by 7 bases, leaving 7 bases between them. Here the CDR3 reads CSATKIEAFF. The CDR3 DNA reads as TGCAGTGCTACTAAAATTGAAGCTTTCTTT.